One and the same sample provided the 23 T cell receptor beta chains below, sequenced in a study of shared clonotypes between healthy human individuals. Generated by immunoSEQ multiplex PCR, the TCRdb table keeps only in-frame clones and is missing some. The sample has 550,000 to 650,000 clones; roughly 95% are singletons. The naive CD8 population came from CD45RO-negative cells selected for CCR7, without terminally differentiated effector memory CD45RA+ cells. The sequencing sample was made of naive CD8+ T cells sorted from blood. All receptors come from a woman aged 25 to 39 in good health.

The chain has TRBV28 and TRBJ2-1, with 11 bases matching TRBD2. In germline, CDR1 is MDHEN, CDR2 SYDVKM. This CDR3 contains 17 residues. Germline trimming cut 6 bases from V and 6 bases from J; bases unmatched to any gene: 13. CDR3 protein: CASSPNRLAGGRNEQFF. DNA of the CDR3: TGTGCCAGCAGCCCTAATCGGCTAGCGGGAGGTCGCAATGAGCAGTTCTTC. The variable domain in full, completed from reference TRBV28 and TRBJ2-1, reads DVKVTQSSRYLVKRTGEKVFLECVQDMDHENMFWYRQDPGLGLRLIYFSYDVKMKEKGDIPEGYSVSREKKERFSLILESASTNQTSMYLCASSPNRLAGGRNEQFFGPGTRLTVL.

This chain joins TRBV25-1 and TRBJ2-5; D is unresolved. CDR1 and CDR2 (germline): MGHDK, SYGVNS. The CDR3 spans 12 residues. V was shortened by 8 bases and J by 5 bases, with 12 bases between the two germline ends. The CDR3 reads CASEDPRETQYF. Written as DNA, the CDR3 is TGTGCCAGCGAAGACCCCAGGGAGACCCAGTACTTC.

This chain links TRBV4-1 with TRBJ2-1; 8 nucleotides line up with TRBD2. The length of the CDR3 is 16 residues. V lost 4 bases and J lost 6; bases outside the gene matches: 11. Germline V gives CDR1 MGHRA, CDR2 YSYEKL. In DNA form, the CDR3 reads TGCGCCAGCAGCCCCTTCGGTAGCGGGGTGGGCAATGAGCAGTTCTTC. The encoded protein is CASSPFGSGVGNEQFF.

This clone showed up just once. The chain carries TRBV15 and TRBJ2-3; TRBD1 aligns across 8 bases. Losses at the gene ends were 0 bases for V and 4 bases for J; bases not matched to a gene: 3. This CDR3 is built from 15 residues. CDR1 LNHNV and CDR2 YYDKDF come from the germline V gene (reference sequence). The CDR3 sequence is CATSRERTGSDTQYF. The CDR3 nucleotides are TGTGCCACCAGCAGAGAAAGGACAGGGTCAGATACGCAGTATTTT.

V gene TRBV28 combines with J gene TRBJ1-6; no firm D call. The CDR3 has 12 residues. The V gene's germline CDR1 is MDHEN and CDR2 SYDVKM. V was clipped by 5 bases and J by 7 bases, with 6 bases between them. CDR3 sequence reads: CASSPLNSPLHF. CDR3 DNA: TGTGCCAGCAGTCCACTGAATTCACCCCTCCACTTT.

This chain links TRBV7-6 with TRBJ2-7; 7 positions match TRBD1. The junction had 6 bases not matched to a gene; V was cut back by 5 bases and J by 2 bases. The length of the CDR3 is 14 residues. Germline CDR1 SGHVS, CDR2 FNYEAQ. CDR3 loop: CASSLRDSPYEQYF. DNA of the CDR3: TGTGCCAGCAGCCTACGGGACAGCCCCTACGAGCAGTACTTC.

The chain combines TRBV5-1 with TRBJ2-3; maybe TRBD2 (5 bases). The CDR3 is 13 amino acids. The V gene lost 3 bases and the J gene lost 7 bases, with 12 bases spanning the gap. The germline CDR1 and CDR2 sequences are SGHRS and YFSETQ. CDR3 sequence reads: CASSWESDHTQYF. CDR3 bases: TGCGCCAGCAGCTGGGAGTCGGACCATACGCAGTATTTT.

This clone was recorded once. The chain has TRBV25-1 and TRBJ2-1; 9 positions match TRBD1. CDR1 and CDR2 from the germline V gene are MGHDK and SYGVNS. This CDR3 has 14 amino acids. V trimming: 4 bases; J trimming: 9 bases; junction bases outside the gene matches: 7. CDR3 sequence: CASSVGQGGLEQFF. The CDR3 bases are TGTGCCAGCAGTGTGGGACAGGGCGGTCTTGAGCAGTTCTTC.

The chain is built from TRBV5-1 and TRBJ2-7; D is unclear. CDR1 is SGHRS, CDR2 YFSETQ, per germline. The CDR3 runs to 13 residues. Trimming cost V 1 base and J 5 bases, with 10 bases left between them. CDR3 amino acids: CASSLTVGHEQYF. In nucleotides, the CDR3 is TGCGCCAGCAGCTTGACGGTCGGACACGAGCAGTACTTC.

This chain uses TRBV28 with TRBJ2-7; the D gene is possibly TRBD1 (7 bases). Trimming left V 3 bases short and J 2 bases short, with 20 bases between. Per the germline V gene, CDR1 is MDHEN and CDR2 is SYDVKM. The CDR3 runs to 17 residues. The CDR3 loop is CASSFNVGGTDPYEQYF. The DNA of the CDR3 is TGTGCCAGCAGTTTTAATGTTGGAGGGACAGACCCCTACGAGCAGTACTTC.

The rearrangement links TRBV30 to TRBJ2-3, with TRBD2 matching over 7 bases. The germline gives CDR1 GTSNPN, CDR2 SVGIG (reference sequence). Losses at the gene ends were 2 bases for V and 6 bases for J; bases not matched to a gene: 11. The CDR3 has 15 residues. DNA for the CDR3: TGTGCCTGGAGTACAGGACTAGGTCCTAGGGATACGCAGTATTTT. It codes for CAWSTGLGPRDTQYF. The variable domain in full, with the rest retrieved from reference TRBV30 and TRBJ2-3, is SQTIHQWPATLVQPVGSPLSLECTVEGTSNPNLYWYRQAAGRGLQLLFYSVGIGQISSEVPQNLSASRPQDRQFILSSKKLLLSDSGFYLCAWSTGLGPRDTQYFGPGTRLTVL.

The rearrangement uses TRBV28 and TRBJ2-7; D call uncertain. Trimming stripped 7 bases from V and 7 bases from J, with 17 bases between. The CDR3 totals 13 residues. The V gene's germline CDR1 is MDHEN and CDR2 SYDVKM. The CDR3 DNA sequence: TGTGCCAGCACCCCGGATCACGGGCGAGAGCAGTACTTC. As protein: CASTPDHGREQYF.

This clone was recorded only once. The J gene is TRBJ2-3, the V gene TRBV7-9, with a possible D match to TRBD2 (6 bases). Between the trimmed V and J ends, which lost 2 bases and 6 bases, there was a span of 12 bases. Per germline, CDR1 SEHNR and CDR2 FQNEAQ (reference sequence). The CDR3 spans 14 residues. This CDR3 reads CASSLLASADTQYF. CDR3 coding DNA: TGTGCCAGCAGCTTATTGGCTAGCGCCGATACGCAGTATTTT.

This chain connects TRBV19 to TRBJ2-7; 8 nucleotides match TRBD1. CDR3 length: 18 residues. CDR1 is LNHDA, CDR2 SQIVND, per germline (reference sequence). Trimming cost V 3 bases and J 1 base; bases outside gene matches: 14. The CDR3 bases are TGTGCCAGTAGTATTGGTATCGCTTGGGGACAGGCATCCTACGAGCAGTACTTC. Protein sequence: CASSIGIAWGQASYEQYF.

The CDR3 bases are TGTGCCAGCAGTTTAGCCTACCCAAGCTCCTACGAGCAGTACTTC. Translation: CASSLAYPSSYEQYF. V and J are TRBV28 and TRBJ2-7; D remains unclear. The germline gives CDR1 MDHEN, CDR2 SYDVKM. The CDR3 spans 15 residues. Trimming took 2 bases from V and 0 from J, leaving 11 bases between them.

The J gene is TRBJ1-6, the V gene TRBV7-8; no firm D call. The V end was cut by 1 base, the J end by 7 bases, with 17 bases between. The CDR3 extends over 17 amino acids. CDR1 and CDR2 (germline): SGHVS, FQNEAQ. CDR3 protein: CASSLERHPMWNSPLHF. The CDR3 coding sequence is TGTGCCAGCAGCTTAGAGAGACATCCAATGTGGAATTCACCCCTCCACTTT. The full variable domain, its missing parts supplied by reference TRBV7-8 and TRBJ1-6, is GAGVSQSPRYKVAKRGQDVALRCDPISGHVSLFWYQQALGQGPEFLTYFQNEAQLDKSGLPSDRFFAERPEGSVSTLKIQRTQQEDSAVYLCASSLERHPMWNSPLHFGNGTRLTVT.

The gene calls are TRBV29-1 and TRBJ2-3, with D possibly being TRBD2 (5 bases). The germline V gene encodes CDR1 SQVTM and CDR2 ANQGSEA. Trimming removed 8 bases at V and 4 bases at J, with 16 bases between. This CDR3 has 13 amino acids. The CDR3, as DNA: TGCAGCACGAGCCCACTCGGGGCAGATACGCAGTATTTT. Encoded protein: CSTSPLGADTQYF.

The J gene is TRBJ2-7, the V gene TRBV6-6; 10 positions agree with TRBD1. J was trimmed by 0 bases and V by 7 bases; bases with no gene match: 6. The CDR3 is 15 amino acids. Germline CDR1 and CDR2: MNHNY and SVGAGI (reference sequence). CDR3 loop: CASNAGQGNSYEQYF. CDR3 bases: TGTGCCAGCAACGCGGGACAGGGGAACTCCTACGAGCAGTACTTC.

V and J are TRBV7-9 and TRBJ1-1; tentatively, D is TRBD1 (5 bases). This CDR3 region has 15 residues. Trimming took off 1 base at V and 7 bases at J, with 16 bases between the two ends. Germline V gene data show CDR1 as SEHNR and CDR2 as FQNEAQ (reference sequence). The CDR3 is CASSLGAEGKGEAFF. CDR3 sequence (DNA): TGTGCCAGCAGCTTAGGGGCTGAGGGGAAGGGTGAAGCTTTCTTT.

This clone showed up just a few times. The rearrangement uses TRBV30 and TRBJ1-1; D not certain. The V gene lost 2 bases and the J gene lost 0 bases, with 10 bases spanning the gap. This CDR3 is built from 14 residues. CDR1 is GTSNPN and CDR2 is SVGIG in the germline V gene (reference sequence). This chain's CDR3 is CAWSLSDMNTEAFF. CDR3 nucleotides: TGTGCCTGGAGTCTATCAGACATGAACACTGAAGCTTTCTTT.

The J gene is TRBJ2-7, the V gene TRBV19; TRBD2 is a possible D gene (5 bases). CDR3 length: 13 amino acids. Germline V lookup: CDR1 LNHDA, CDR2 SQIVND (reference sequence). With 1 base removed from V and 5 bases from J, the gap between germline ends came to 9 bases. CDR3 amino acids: CASSIGRDDEQYF. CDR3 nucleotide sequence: TGTGCCAGTAGTATAGGCCGGGATGACGAGCAGTACTTC.

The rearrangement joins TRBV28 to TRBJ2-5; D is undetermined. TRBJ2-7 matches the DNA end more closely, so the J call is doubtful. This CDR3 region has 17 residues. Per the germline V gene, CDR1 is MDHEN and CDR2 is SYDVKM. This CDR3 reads CASSFKYDAAIQNEQYF. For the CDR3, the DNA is TGTGCCAGCAGTTTTAAGTACGACGCGGCAATTCAGAACGAGCAGTACTTC.

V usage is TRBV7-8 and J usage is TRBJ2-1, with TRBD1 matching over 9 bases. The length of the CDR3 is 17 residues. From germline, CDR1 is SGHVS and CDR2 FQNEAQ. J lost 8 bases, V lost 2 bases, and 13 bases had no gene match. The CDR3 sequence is CASSLSVYRGLWDEQFF. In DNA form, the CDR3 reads TGTGCCAGCAGCTTAAGTGTCTACAGGGGGCTTTGGGATGAGCAGTTCTTC. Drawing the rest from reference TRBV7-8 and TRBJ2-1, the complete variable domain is GAGVSQSPRYKVAKRGQDVALRCDPISGHVSLFWYQQALGQGPEFLTYFQNEAQLDKSGLPSDRFFAERPEGSVSTLKIQRTQQEDSAVYLCASSLSVYRGLWDEQFFGPGTRLTVL.